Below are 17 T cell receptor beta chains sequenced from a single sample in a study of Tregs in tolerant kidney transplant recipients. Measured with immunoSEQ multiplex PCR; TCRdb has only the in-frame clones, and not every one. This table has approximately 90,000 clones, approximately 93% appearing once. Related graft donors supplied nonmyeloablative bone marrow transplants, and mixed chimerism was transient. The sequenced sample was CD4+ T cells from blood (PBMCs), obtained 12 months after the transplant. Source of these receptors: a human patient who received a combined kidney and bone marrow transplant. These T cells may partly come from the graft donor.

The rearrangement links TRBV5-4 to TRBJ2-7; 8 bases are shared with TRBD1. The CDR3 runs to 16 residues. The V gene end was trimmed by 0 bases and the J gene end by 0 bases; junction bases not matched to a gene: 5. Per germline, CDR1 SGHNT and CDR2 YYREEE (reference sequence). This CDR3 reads CASSLAGGISSYEQYF. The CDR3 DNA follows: TGTGCCAGCAGCTTGGCAGGGGGCATCAGCTCCTACGAGCAGTACTTC.

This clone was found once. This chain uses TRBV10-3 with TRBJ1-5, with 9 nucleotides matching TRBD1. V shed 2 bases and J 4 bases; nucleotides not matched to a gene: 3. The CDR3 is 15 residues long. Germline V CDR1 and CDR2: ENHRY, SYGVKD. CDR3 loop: CAISEGTGRNQPQHF. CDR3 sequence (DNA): TGTGCCATCAGTGAGGGGACAGGGCGTAATCAGCCCCAGCATTTT.

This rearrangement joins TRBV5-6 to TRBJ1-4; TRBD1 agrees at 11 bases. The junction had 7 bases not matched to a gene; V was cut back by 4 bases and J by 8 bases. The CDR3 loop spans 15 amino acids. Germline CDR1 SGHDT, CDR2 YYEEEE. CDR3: CASSPTGTGGEKLFF. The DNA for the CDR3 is TGTGCCAGCAGCCCAACCGGGACAGGGGGAGAAAAACTGTTTTTT. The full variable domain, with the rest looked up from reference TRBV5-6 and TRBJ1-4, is DAGVTQSPTHLIKTRGQQVTLRCSPKSGHDTVSWYQQALGQGPQFIFQYYEEEERQRGNFPDRFSGHQFPNYSSELNVNALLLGDSALYLCASSPTGTGGEKLFFGSGTQLSVL.

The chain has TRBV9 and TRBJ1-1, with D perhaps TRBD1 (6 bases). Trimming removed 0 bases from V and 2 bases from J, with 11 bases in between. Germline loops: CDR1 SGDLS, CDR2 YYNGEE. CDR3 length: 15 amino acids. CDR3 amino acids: CASSVEGHPNTEAFF. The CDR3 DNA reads TGTGCCAGCAGCGTAGAGGGACACCCTAACACTGAAGCTTTCTTT.

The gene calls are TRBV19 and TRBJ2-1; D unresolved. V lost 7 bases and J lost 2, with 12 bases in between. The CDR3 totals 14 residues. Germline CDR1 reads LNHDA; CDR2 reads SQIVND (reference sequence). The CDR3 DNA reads TGTGCCAGTACGCAACTTGGTGCCTACAATGAGCAGTTCTTC. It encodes CASTQLGAYNEQFF.

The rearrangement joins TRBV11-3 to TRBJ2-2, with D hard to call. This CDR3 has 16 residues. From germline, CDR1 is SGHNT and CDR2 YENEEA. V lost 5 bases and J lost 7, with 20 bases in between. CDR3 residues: CASSQIPPGRLGELFF. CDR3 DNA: TGTGCCAGCAGCCAAATCCCTCCCGGCAGGCTCGGGGAGCTGTTTTTT.

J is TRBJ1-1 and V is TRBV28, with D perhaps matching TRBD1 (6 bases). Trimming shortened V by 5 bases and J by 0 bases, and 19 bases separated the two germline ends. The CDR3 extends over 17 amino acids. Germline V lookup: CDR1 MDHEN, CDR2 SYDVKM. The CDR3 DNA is TGTGCCAGCAGTCGTGGGGGGGGGCGCGGGATGAACACTGAAGCTTTCTTT. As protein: CASSRGGGRGMNTEAFF. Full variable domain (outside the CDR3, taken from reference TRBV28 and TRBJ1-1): DVKVTQSSRYLVKRTGEKVFLECVQDMDHENMFWYRQDPGLGLRLIYFSYDVKMKEKGDIPEGYSVSREKKERFSLILESASTNQTSMYLCASSRGGGRGMNTEAFFGQGTRLTVV.

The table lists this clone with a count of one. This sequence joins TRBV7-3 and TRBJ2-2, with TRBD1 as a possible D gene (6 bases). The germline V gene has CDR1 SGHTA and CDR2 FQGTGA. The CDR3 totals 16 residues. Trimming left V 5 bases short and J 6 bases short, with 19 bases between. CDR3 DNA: TGTGCCAGCAGCCCCCGACCGACAGGCGGCTCCGGGGAGCTGTTTTTT. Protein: CASSPRPTGGSGELFF. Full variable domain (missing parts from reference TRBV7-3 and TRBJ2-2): GAGVSQTPSNKVTEKGKYVELRCDPISGHTALYWYRQSLGQGPEFLIYFQGTGAADDSGLPNDRFFAVRPEGSVSTLKIQRTERGDSAVYLCASSPRPTGGSGELFFGEGSRLTVL.

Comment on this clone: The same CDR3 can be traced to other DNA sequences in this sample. CDR3: CASSPRTENTGELFF. The CDR3, as DNA: TGTGCCAGCTCACCCCGGACAGAGAACACCGGGGAGCTGTTTTTT. The J gene is TRBJ2-2, the V gene TRBV18; D is perhaps TRBD1 (6 bases). CDR1 is KGHSH and CDR2 is LQKENI in the germline V gene. The CDR3 contains 15 residues. Trimming stripped 3 bases from V and 1 base from J, with 9 bases between.

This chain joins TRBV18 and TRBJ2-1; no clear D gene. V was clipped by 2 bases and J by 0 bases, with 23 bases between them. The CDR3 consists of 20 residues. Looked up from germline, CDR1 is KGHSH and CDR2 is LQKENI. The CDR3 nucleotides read TGTGCCAGCTCACCATCATTTACGCAGGCCCTAAAAAGCTCCTACAATGAGCAGTTCTTC. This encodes CASSPSFTQALKSSYNEQFF.

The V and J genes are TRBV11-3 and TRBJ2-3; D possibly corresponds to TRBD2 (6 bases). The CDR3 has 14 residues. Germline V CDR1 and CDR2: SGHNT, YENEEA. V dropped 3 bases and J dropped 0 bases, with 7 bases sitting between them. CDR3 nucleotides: TGTGCCAGCAGCTTGGCGGGGAGCACAGATACGCAGTATTTT. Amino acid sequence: CASSLAGSTDTQYF.

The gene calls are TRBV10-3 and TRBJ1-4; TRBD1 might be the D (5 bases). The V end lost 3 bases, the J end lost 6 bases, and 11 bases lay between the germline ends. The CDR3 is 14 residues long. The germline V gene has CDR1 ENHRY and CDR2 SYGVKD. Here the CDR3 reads CAISDEGRDEKLFF. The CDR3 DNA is TGTGCCATCAGTGATGAGGGGAGGGATGAAAAACTGTTTTTT.

Here the CDR3 DNA reads TGTGCCACCCGTATAGCAAGTCACGGAGACTACGAGCAGTACTTC. Encoded protein: CATRIASHGDYEQYF. The chain recombines TRBV19 with TRBJ2-7; no reliable D call. Per the germline V gene, CDR1 is LNHDA and CDR2 is SQIVND (reference sequence). Trimming took off 10 bases at V and 3 bases at J, with 22 bases between the two ends. The CDR3 runs 15 residues. Combining the CDR3 with reference TRBV19 and TRBJ2-7 gives the whole variable domain DGGITQSPKYLFRKEGQNVTLSCEQNLNHDAMYWYRQDPGQGLRLIYYSQIVNDFQKGDIAEGYSVSREKKESFPLTVTSAQKNPTAFYLCATRIASHGDYEQYFGPGTRLTVT.

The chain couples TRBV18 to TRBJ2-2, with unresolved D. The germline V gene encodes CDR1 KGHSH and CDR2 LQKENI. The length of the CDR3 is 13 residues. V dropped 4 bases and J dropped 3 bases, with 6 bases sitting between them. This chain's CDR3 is CASSLAYTGELFF. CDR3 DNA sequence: TGTGCCAGCTCACTAGCCTACACCGGGGAGCTGTTTTTT.

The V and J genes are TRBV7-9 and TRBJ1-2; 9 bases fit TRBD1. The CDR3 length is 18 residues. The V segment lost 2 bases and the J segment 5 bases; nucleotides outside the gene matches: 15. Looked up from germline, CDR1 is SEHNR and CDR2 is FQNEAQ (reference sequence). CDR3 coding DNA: TGTGCCAGCAGCTTAATTACCTCCGGGGGACAGGGTTTTTATGGCTACACCTTC. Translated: CASSLITSGGQGFYGYTF.

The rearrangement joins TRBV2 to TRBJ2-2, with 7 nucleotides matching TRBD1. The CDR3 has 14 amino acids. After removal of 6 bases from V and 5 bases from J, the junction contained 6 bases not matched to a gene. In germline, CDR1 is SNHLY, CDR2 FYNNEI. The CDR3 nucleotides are TGTGCCAGCAGGGAAAAGACAGGGACCGGGGAGCTGTTTTTT. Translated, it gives CASREKTGTGELFF.

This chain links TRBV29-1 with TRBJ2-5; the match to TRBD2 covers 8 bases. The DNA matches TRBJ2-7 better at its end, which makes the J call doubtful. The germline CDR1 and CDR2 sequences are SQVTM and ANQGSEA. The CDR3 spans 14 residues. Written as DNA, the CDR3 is TGCAGCGTTGTTTCAGCGGGAGCCCTTTACGAGCAGTACTTC. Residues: CSVVSAGALYEQYF.